The clone carrying this T cell receptor beta chain was recorded many times. The sample belongs to a study of neurological immune-mediated disorders. Across the study: Multiple sclerosis patients numbering about 34 comprised roughly 31 relapsing-remitting and 3 secondary progressive patients.

Germline values: CDR1 SGHTA, CDR2 FQGNSA. The CDR3 length is 13 residues. V was shortened by 7 bases and J by 7 bases, with 16 bases between the two germline ends. PBMCs stored at -80 C, numbering 2 million, were the origin of the unsorted libraries. Synthesis of cDNA was performed by 5'RACE using 10-nucleotide random UMIs. TCRdb independently ran MiXCR on the 5' RACE reads; one entry per CDR3 protein. Here the sample spans almost 85,000 distinct CDR3 sequences, 2.6% being singletons. The sample consisted of PBMCs. The chain has TRBV7-2 and TRBJ1-1; D may be TRBD1 (6 bases). The sequence derives from a woman between 25 and 40 years old with multiple sclerosis. The CDR3, as DNA: TGTGCCAGCATCCCAGGGGTCGAGGGTGAAGCTTTCTTT. Translated, it gives CASIPGVEGEAFF. The variable domain in full, completed from reference TRBV7-2 and TRBJ1-1, reads GAGVSQSPSNKVTEKGKDVELRCDPISGHTALYWYRQSLGQGLEFLIYFQGNSAPDKSGLPSDRFSAERTGGSVSTLTIQRTQQEDSAVYLCASIPGVEGEAFFGQGTRLTVV.